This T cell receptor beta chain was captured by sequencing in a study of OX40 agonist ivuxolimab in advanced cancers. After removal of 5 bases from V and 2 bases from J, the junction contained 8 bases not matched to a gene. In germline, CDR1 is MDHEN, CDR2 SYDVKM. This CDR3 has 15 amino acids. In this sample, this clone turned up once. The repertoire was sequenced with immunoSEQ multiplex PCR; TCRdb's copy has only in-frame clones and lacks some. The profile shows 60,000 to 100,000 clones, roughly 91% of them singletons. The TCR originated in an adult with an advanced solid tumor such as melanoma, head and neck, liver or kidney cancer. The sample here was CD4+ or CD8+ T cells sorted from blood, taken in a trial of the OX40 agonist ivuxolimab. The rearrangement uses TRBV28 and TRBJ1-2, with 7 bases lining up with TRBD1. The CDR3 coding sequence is TGTGCCAGCAGTCCCGGTGACAGGGCAAACTATGGCTACACCTTC. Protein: CASSPGDRANYGYTF.